Presented here are 20 T cell receptor beta chains from one specimen sequenced in a study of T cell repertoires in cytomegalovirus infection. MiXCR, applied by TCRdb to the reads, yields one record per CDR3 protein. This table holds approximately 630,000 distinct CDR3 sequences, approximately 25% found once. What was sequenced was CD8+ T cells from PBMCs. Source of these receptors: a human donor in good health (CMV status not recorded). Some clones in this sample may be carry-over from other donors' samples.

In its sample, this clonotype was seen many times. This chain joins TRBV7-9 and TRBJ2-7; no clear D. The germline gives CDR1 SEHNR, CDR2 FQNEAQ (reference sequence). The CDR3 contains 15 residues. V was pared by 1 base and J by 2 bases, with 12 bases between. CDR3 protein: CASSLGWGLTYEQYF. DNA for the CDR3: TGTGCCAGCAGCTTAGGTTGGGGTCTTACCTACGAGCAGTACTTC.

Regarding this clonotype: One base away lies a much larger clone, so this may be a sequencing read error. This chain connects TRBV28 to TRBJ1-2; 9 bases are a match to TRBD1. Germline values: CDR1 MDHEN, CDR2 SYDVKM. The CDR3 sequence is 16 residues long. CDR3 amino acids: CVSSLPGQGITYGYTF. CDR3 in DNA: TGTGTCAGCAGTTTACCCGGACAGGGGATCACCTATGGCTACACCTTC.

This chain links TRBV4-2 with TRBJ1-2; D remains unclear. With 4 bases removed from V and 1 base from J, the gap between germline ends came to 10 bases. CDR3 length: 14 residues. Germline V gene data show CDR1 as LGHNA and CDR2 as YNFKEQ. CDR3 DNA sequence: TGTGCCAGCAGCCTTAGAGAAGATAACTATGGCTACACCTTC. It specifies CASSLREDNYGYTF.

The gene calls are TRBV14 and TRBJ2-7, with 7 bases lining up with TRBD1. Germline V gene data show CDR1 as SGHDN and CDR2 as FVKESK. J gave up 9 bases and V 0 bases, and 14 bases lay outside the gene matches. This CDR3 region has 16 residues. The CDR3 region is CASSQEWGQSSTRQYF. In DNA, the CDR3 is TGTGCCAGCAGCCAAGAATGGGGACAGTCATCTACGAGGCAGTACTTC.

In regard to this clonotype: This may arise from a read error, as a much more abundant clone is one base away. V and J are TRBV10-3 and TRBJ2-7; D is ambiguous. Trimming took 8 bases from V and 0 from J, leaving 11 bases between them. CDR3 length: 13 residues. Germline loops: CDR1 ENHRY, CDR2 SYGVKD. Written as DNA, the CDR3 is TGTGCCATCGGATCCTGGCCCTCCTACGAGCAGTACTTC. Translating gives CAIGSWPSYEQYF.

Many counts were recorded for this clonotype. This chain links TRBV7-2 with TRBJ1-2; 7 nucleotides line up with TRBD1. The CDR3 is made up of 14 amino acids. The V gene end was trimmed by 6 bases and the J gene end by 3 bases; junction bases not matched to a gene: 7. CDR1 and CDR2 from the germline V gene are SGHTA and FQGNSA. Here the CDR3 DNA reads TGTGCCAGCAGTTCTACAGGGGTGTACTATGGCTACACCTTC. Translation gives CASSSTGVYYGYTF.

The chain recombines TRBV7-9 with TRBJ1-2, with D possibly TRBD1 on 5 matching bases. V was shortened by 4 bases and J by 7 bases, with 19 bases between the two germline ends. This CDR3 region has 15 residues. The germline V gene has CDR1 SEHNR and CDR2 FQNEAQ (reference sequence). CDR3 region: CASSSGSGGRGGYTF. The CDR3 coding sequence is TGTGCCAGCAGCTCGGGGTCCGGGGGGAGAGGTGGCTACACCTTC.

V and J are TRBV7-4 and TRBJ2-7; 7 bases match TRBD1. The J segment lost 2 bases and the V segment lost 5 bases, leaving 6 bases of the junction unmatched. From germline, CDR1 is SGHVT and CDR2 SQSDAQ. This CDR3 comprises 14 residues. The chain's CDR3 is CASSIAGTAYEQYF. CDR3 DNA sequence: TGTGCCAGCAGCATTGCCGGGACAGCCTACGAGCAGTACTTC.

This clonotype was counted a few times. CDR3 protein: CAISEERGYEQYV. The CDR3 DNA sequence: TGTGCCATCAGTGAGGAGAGGGGCTACGAGCAGTACGTC. The rearrangement links TRBV10-3 to TRBJ2-7; D tentatively reads TRBD1 or TRBD2 (5 bases each). Between the trimmed V and J ends, which lost 2 bases and 3 bases, there was a span of 8 bases. This CDR3 spans 13 amino acids. Germline CDR1 ENHRY, CDR2 SYGVKD.

This clonotype was recorded many times. The chain carries TRBV10-3 and TRBJ1-2; the match to TRBD1 covers 9 bases. CDR3 size: 15 residues. V trimming: 5 bases; J trimming: 4 bases; junction bases outside the gene matches: 8. Germline V CDR1 and CDR2: ENHRY, SYGVKD. This chain's CDR3 is CAISLWDREGYGYTF. In nucleotides, the CDR3 is TGTGCCATCAGTCTCTGGGACAGGGAGGGCTATGGCTACACCTTC.

The V and J genes are TRBV7-6 and TRBJ1-3; D is possibly TRBD1 (5 bases). Germline V gives CDR1 SGHVS, CDR2 FNYEAQ. CDR3 length equals 18 residues. V lost 5 bases and J lost 2, with 22 bases in between. The CDR3 spells CASSPASGLYSAGNTIYF. The CDR3 DNA follows: TGTGCCAGCAGCCCGGCCTCAGGGTTGTACTCGGCTGGAAACACCATATATTTT.

This clonotype was seen a single time. The chain uses TRBV7-9 and TRBJ1-1, with D tentatively TRBD1 (6 bases). The CDR3 is 16 amino acids. Trimming took off 5 bases at V and 3 bases at J, with 19 bases between the two ends. CDR1 and CDR2 (germline): SEHNR, FQNEAQ (reference sequence). The CDR3 DNA follows: TGTGCCAGCAGCCCAAGGGCAGGGGATGAGGACACTGAAGCTTTCTTT. Translation: CASSPRAGDEDTEAFF.

Ten or more counts support this clonotype. The chain combines TRBV7-6 with TRBJ1-5; D perhaps matches TRBD1 (6 bases). V dropped 2 bases and J dropped 5 bases, with 10 bases sitting between them. Germline V gives CDR1 SGHVS, CDR2 FNYEAQ. This CDR3 is 14 amino acids long. The CDR3 nucleotides read TGTGCCAGCAGCTTAATAGGGGGGGATCAGCCCCAGCATTTT. Encoded protein: CASSLIGGDQPQHF.

This clonotype was recorded a few times. The gene calls are TRBV3-1 and TRBJ2-3, with D possibly being TRBD1 (6 bases). The CDR3 has 14 amino acids. Germline-derived CDR1 and CDR2 are LGHDT and YNNKEL (reference sequence). V was cut by 3 bases and J by 2 bases, with 9 bases left in between. CDR3 protein: CASSHRGTTDTQYF. In DNA, the CDR3 is TGTGCCAGCAGCCACAGGGGAACCACAGATACGCAGTATTTT.

This clonotype has only a few counts. CDR3 region: CASSLGGRPIIDTQYF. CDR3 DNA sequence: TGCGCCAGCAGCTTGGGGGGACGACCGATTATAGATACGCAGTATTTT. V is TRBV5-1 and J is TRBJ2-3; D may match TRBD1 or TRBD2 (5 bases each). Germline V gene data show CDR1 as SGHRS and CDR2 as YFSETQ. The CDR3 is 16 residues long. V shed 0 bases and J shed 5 bases, with 16 bases lying between them.

The chain is built from TRBV15 and TRBJ2-1, with D uncertain. Trimming shortened V by 1 base and J by 2 bases, and 12 bases separated the two germline ends. The CDR3 is made up of 16 amino acids. CDR1 and CDR2 from the germline V gene are LNHNV and YYDKDF (reference sequence). CDR3 protein: CATSRGKAPTYNEQFF. The DNA of the CDR3 is TGTGCCACCAGCAGAGGAAAAGCGCCCACCTACAATGAGCAGTTCTTC.

This clonotype came up a few times. This rearrangement joins TRBV6-1 to TRBJ2-1; D call uncertain. Germline-derived CDR1 and CDR2 are MNHNS and SASEGT. The CDR3 totals 11 residues. V shed 3 bases and J shed 5 bases, with 2 bases lying between them. The CDR3 sequence: CASSDHNEQFF. The DNA of the CDR3 is TGTGCCAGCAGTGATCACAATGAGCAGTTCTTC.

As regards this clonotype: An end of the junction differs from the germline gene, which may be a read error. V is TRBV7-3 and J is TRBJ1-4, with TRBD1 identical over 7 bases. The CDR3 covers 16 residues. Germline V gene sequence: CDR1 SGHTA, CDR2 FQGTGA. The CDR3 DNA sequence: TGTGCCAACAGCTTTTATTTGGGACAGAGGGATGAAAAACTGTTTTTT. This encodes CANSFYLGQRDEKLFF.

There are many counts of this clonotype. This sequence joins TRBV7-6 and TRBJ2-5; 7 bases map to TRBD1. The junction had 3 bases not matched to a gene; V was cut back by 1 base and J by 4 bases. The CDR3 runs 14 residues. CDR1 is SGHVS, CDR2 FNYEAQ, per germline. The CDR3 loop reads CASSLGNRGETQYF. DNA of the CDR3: TGTGCCAGCAGCTTAGGGAACAGGGGAGAGACCCAGTACTTC.

This clonotype was observed many times. This sequence joins TRBV7-2 and TRBJ1-1; D is uncertain. The CDR3 spans 15 residues. V was trimmed by 1 base and J by 11 bases, leaving 20 bases between them. Germline loops: CDR1 SGHTA, CDR2 FQGNSA. This chain's CDR3 is CASSLDPVSLMGAFF. The CDR3 DNA reads TGTGCCAGCAGCTTAGACCCTGTCTCCTTAATGGGGGCTTTCTTT.